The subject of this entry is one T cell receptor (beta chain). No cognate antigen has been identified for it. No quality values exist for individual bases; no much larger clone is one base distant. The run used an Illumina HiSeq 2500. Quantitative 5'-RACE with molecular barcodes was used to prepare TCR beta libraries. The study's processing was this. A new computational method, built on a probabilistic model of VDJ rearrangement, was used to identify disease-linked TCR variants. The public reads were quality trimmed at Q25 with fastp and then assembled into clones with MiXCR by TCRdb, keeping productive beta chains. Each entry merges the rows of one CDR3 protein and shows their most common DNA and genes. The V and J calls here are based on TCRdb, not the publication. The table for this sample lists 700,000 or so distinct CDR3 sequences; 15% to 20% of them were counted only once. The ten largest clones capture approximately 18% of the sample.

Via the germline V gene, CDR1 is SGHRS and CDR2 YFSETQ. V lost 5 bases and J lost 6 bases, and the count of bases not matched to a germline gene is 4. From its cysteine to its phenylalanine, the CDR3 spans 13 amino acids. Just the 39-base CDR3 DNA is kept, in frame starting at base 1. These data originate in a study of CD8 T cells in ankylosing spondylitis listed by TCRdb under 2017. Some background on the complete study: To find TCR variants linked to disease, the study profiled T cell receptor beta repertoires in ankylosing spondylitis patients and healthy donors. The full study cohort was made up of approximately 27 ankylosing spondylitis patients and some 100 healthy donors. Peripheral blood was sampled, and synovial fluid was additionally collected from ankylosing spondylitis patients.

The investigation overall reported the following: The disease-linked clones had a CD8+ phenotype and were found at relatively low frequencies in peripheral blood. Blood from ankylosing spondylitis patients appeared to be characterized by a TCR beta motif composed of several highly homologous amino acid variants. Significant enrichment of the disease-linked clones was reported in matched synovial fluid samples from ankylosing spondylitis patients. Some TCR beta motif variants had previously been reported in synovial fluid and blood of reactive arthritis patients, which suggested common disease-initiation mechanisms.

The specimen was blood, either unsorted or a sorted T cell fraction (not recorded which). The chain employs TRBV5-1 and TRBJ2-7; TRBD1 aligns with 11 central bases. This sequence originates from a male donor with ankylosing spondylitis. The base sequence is TGCGCCAGCAGTGGGACAGGGGGTCGCGAGCAGTACTTC. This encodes CASSGTGGREQYF.